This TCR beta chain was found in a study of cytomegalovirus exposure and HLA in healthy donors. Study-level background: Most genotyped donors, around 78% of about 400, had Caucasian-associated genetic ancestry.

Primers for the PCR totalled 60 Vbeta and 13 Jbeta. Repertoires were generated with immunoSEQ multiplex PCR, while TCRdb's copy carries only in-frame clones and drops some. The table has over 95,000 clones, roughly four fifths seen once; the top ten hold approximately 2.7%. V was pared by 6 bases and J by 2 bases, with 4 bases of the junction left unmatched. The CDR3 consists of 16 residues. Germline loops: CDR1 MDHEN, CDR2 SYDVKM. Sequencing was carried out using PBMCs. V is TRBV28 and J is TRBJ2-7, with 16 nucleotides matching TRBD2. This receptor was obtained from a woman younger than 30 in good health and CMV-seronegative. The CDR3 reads CASRVGTSGRAYEQYF. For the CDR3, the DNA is TGTGCCAGCAGGGTAGGGACTAGCGGGAGGGCCTACGAGCAGTACTTC. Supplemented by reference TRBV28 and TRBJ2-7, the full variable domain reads DVKVTQSSRYLVKRTGEKVFLECVQDMDHENMFWYRQDPGLGLRLIYFSYDVKMKEKGDIPEGYSVSREKKERFSLILESASTNQTSMYLCASRVGTSGRAYEQYFGPGTRLTVT.